This TCR beta chain was observed in a study of shared clonotypes between healthy human individuals. Study observations and caveats: Four donors held about 4.6% of naive CD4 clonotypes in common.

With regard to this clone: The antigen remains unidentified.

Terminally differentiated effector memory CD45RA+ cells were excluded by CCR7 positive selection of CD45RO-negative cells. This CDR3 comprises 13 residues. Trimming took off 3 bases at V and 4 bases at J, with 10 bases between the two ends. CDR1 SGHNT and CDR2 YENEEA come from the germline V gene. Across several immunoSEQ plates, the genomic DNA of each subset was split evenly. The input for sorted-subset replicate PCRs was around 210 ng DNA, approximately 30,000 T cell genomes. In the source study's methods: Junction-only sequences without quality scores came from ImmunoSEQ, so filtering differed. Sequencing used immunoSEQ multiplex PCR; TCRdb keeps in-frame clones, though not all of them. D and trimming come from the DNA, and the V and J calls and clone size come from that table. This table holds roughly 890,000 clones, more than 85% found once.

The specimen was naive CD8+ T cells sorted from blood. The TCR sequence derives from a man aged 30-40 years in good health. This chain joins TRBV11-3 and TRBJ2-7; D might be TRBD1 (6 bases). The CDR3 coding sequence is TGTGCCAGCAGCTTCCAGGGGCAATACGAGCAGTACTTC. Translated: CASSFQGQYEQYF. The whole variable domain, filled in from reference TRBV11-3 and TRBJ2-7, reads EAGVVQSPRYKIIEKKQPVAFWCNPISGHNTLYWYLQNLGQGPELLIRYENEEAVDDSQLPKDRFSAERLKGVDSTLKIQPAELGDSAVYLCASSFQGQYEQYFGPGTRLTVT.